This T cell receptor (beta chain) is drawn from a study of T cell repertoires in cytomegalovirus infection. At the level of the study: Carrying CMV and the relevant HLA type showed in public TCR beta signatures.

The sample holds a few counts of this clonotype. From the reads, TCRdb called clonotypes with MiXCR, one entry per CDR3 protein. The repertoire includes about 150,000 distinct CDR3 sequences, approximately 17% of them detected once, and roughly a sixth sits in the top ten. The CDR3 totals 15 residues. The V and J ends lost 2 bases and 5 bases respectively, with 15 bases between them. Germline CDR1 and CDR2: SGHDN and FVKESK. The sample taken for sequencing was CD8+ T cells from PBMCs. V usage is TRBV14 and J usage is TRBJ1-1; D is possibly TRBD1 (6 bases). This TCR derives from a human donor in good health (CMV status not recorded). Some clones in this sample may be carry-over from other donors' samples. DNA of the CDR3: TGTGCCAGCAGCCAATGGGGGGGCAGCGCGACTGAAGCTTTCTTT. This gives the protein CASSQWGGSATEAFF.